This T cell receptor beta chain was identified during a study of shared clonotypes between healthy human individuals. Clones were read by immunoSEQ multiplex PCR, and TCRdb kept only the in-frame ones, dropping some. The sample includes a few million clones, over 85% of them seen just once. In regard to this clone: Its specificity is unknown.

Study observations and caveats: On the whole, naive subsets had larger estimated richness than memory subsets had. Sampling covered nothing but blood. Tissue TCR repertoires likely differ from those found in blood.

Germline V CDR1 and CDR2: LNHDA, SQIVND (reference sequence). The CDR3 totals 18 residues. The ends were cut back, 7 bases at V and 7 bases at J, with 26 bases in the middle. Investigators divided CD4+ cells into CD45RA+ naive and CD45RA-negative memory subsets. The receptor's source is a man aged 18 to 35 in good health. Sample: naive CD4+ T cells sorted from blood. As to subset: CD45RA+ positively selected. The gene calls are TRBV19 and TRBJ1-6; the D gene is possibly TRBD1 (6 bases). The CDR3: CASTALVGGRASNSPLHF. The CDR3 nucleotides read TGTGCCAGTACCGCCCTGGTAGGGGGGAGGGCGTCCAATTCACCCCTCCACTTT.